This T cell receptor beta chain was observed in a study of blood T cell repertoires in COVID-19 (dated by TCRdb to between 2020 and 2021). Looking at the study overall: Collaborator samples came from the United States, Italy and Spain and covered acute and convalescent phases of COVID-19. Where HLA class I and class II types were available, the types were taken from metadata supplied by the sample provider, not from assay-based typing. Subjects who had been exposed to COVID-19, were actively infected with it, or had recovered from it provided the deeply sampled blood TCRbeta repertoires that made up the dataset. The prospective study material was composed of cDNA or gDNA derived from T cells, B-cell-depleted T cells, or PBMCs. The repertoires were made available in a free public database intended to serve as a resource for research on the immune response to SARS-CoV-2. The samples were drawn from two sources: the first 160 participants of the ongoing ImmuneRACE study, and 1,254 subjects contributed by 6 global collaborators. Nearly every sample came with metadata listing a de-identified subject ID, COVID-19 status, age in years and sex. The research as a whole found: How much clinical and demographic metadata was included differed by source and by participant, and the metadata was provided uncurated.

The immunoSEQ Assay, a bias-controlled multiplex PCR, was used to amplify TCRbeta CDR3 regions from genomic DNA. The study's own analysis went as follows. Within the assay, amplification of reference gene primers was used to estimate how many nucleated cells each sample contained. Sequence reads were collapsed and filtered to measure the absolute abundance of every unique TCRbeta CDR3 rearrangement. Productive Simpson clonality was computed per sample as the square root of Simpson's diversity index over productive rearrangements. TCRdb retrieved this table from immuneACCESS and kept in-frame rearrangements only. Not all clones are present; in checked studies, unresolved V genes account for under half, and no reason is known for the remainder. V and J calls and clone size are those listed in that table; D and trimming were worked out from the DNA. A total of about 150,000 clones appear in this sample, about nine tenths of them only once. Approximately 6.1% of the sample lies in the top ten.

Whole blood was collected in K2EDTA tubes by collaborating institutions according to the institutions' own protocols. For TCRbeta analysis, collaborators shipped samples as frozen whole blood, isolated PBMCs, or DNA extracted from either of those sample types. Remarks on this clone: What antigen it recognizes has not been identified. No qualities accompany the bases; no much larger clone lies one base away.

As encoded in the germline V gene (reference sequence), CDR1 is MNHEY while CDR2 is SMNVEV. V is cut by 7 bases and J by 4 bases, and the space between the germline ends is 19 bases. Inclusive of the bounding cysteine and phenylalanine, the CDR3 is 15 residues long. Here the CDR3 DNA is all that survives: 45 bases in frame from base 1. This sequence uses TRBV27 and TRBJ1-1; a tentative D call is TRBD1 (5 bases match). Sequenced material: peripheral blood. This sequence was found in a man aged 80 or over with acute or convalescent COVID-19. At the DNA level, the sequence is TGTGCCAGCATCCAGGCCTATGGGCAGGGCACTGAAGCTTTCTTT. Its translation is CASIQAYGQGTEAFF.